Below are 6 T cell receptor beta chains sequenced from a single sample in a study of CD8 T cells in ankylosing spondylitis. Study-wide findings and caveats: Ankylosing spondylitis blood appeared to carry a characteristic TCR beta motif of roughly 8 highly homologous variants.

For these TCRs, the target antigens are not known. From the 5' RACE reads, TCRdb called clonotypes with MiXCR, one entry per CDR3 protein. The sample lists some 400,000 distinct CDR3 sequences, 20% to 25% occurring once. The specimen sequenced was blood, either unsorted or a sorted T cell fraction (not recorded which). These receptors all stem from a male donor with ankylosing spondylitis.

The V call is TRBV7-2, the J call TRBJ1-5; TRBD1 might be the D (6 bases). The CDR3 is 16 amino acids. The V end was cut by 2 bases, the J end by 4 bases, with 15 bases between. Germline loops: CDR1 SGHTA, CDR2 FQGNSA. CDR3 nucleotides: TGTGCCAGCAGCTTAAATGGACAGCGATCGAATCAGCCCCAGCATTTT. Translation: CASSLNGQRSNQPQHF.

CDR3 coding DNA: TGTGCCAGTAGTATGAGCTCTGGGGCCAACGTCCTGACTTTC. As protein: CASSMSSGANVLTF. The V and J genes are TRBV19 and TRBJ2-6; no definite D call. The CDR3 length is 14 residues. With 3 bases removed from V and 0 bases from J, the gap between germline ends came to 3 bases. Germline loops: CDR1 LNHDA, CDR2 SQIVND (reference sequence). Full variable domain (rest looked up from reference TRBV19 and TRBJ2-6): DGGITQSPKYLFRKEGQNVTLSCEQNLNHDAMYWYRQDPGQGLRLIYYSQIVNDFQKGDIAEGYSVSREKKESFPLTVTSAQKNPTAFYLCASSMSSGANVLTFGAGSRLTVL.

A few counts support this clonotype. The chain uses TRBV18 and TRBJ1-1; D is ambiguous. Trimming cost V 1 base and J 0 bases, with 9 bases left between them. There are 15 residues in the CDR3. The germline V gene encodes CDR1 KGHSH and CDR2 LQKENI. CDR3 residues: CASSPHPVMNTEAFF. For the CDR3, the DNA is TGTGCCAGCTCACCACATCCAGTAATGAACACTGAAGCTTTCTTT. Variable domain in full (rest from reference TRBV18 and TRBJ1-1): NAGVMQNPRHLVRRRGQEARLRCSPMKGHSHVYWYRQLPEEGLKFMVYLQKENIIDESGMPKERFSAEFPKEGPSILRIQQVVRGDSAAYFCASSPHPVMNTEAFFGQGTRLTVV.

The CDR3 DNA is TGCAGTGCTCGATTTAGCAATCAGCCCCAGCATTTT. This encodes CSARFSNQPQHF. V usage is TRBV20-1 and J usage is TRBJ1-5; no clear D gene. The CDR3 contains 12 residues. Germline lookup yields CDR1 DFQATT and CDR2 SNEGSKA (reference sequence). V lost 5 bases, J lost 0 bases, and 5 bases lay in between.

V and J are TRBV25-1 and TRBJ2-2; 7 bases are a match to TRBD2. CDR3 length equals 14 residues. J was trimmed by 7 bases and V by 8 bases; bases with no gene match: 10. The germline CDR1 and CDR2 sequences are MGHDK and SYGVNS. The CDR3 region is CASSLGRRSGELFF. The CDR3 DNA is TGTGCCAGCTCCCTCGGGAGGCGGAGCGGGGAGCTGTTTTTT.

V usage is TRBV12-3 or TRBV12-4 and J usage is TRBJ2-6, with D hard to call. The CDR3 totals 14 residues. Between the trimmed V and J ends, which lost 6 bases and 2 bases, there was a span of 8 bases. The CDR3 protein is CASSPRTGANVLTF. The CDR3 coding sequence is TGTGCCAGCAGCCCCCGAACTGGGGCCAACGTCCTGACTTTC.